Each of the 6 T cell receptor beta chains below was sequenced from the same sample in a study of T cells after yellow fever vaccination. In TCRdb, the 5' RACE reads were re-called with MiXCR into one record per CDR3 protein. Here the sample spans 500,000 to 650,000 distinct CDR3 sequences, less than 20% being singletons. Source: PBMCs, taken roughly 5 days after the first yellow fever vaccination. These receptors came from a man younger than 35 who received the YFV17D yellow fever vaccine.

The chain has TRBV28 and TRBJ1-2, with no clear D. CDR3 length: 12 residues. Per the germline V gene, CDR1 is MDHEN and CDR2 is SYDVKM. V dropped 2 bases and J dropped 6 bases, with 7 bases sitting between them. Here the CDR3 reads CASSLQEDGYTF. CDR3 DNA: TGTGCCAGCAGTTTACAGGAGGATGGCTACACCTTC.

This clonotype has ten or more counts. V usage is TRBV5-1 and J usage is TRBJ1-1; 8 bases match TRBD1. The V gene's germline CDR1 is SGHRS and CDR2 YFSETQ. The ends lost 4 bases at V and 5 bases at J; junction bases unmatched: 1. This CDR3 has 12 amino acids. CDR3 protein: CASSTGGTEAFF. In DNA form, the CDR3 reads TGCGCCAGCAGCACAGGGGGGACTGAAGCTTTCTTT.

This rearrangement joins TRBV12-3 or TRBV12-4 to TRBJ1-6, with TRBD1 as a possible D gene (5 bases). There are 17 residues in the CDR3. With 5 bases removed from V and 6 bases from J, the gap between germline ends came to 20 bases. CDR3 protein: CASSPLPAGRVNSPLHF. Written as DNA, the CDR3 is TGTGCCAGCAGTCCGCTCCCGGCGGGACGGGTTAATTCACCCCTCCACTTT.

The table lists this clonotype with a few counts. The rearrangement links TRBV7-3 to TRBJ2-3; maybe TRBD2 (6 bases). CDR1 is SGHTA, CDR2 FQGTGA, per germline. The length of the CDR3 is 14 residues. The ends were cut back, 4 bases at V and 8 bases at J, with 16 bases in the middle. The CDR3 nucleotides read TGTGCCAGCAGCTGGGGACTGGCAACGAGTACGCAGTATTTT. Translating gives CASSWGLATSTQYF.

There are a few counts of this clonotype. V gene TRBV20-1 combines with J gene TRBJ1-1, with D uncertain. Trimming removed 1 base at V and 1 base at J, with 13 bases between. CDR3 size: 15 residues. Germline loops: CDR1 DFQATT, CDR2 SNEGSKA (reference sequence). The CDR3 spells CSARVPGAANTEAFF. DNA of the CDR3: TGCAGTGCTAGAGTTCCGGGAGCCGCGAACACTGAAGCTTTCTTT.

V usage is TRBV7-3 and J usage is TRBJ2-1; no firm D call. Deletions cut 6 bases from V and 5 bases from J, with 11 bases between. The germline V gene has CDR1 SGHTA and CDR2 FQGTGA. The CDR3 length is 13 residues. For the CDR3, the DNA is TGTGCCAGCAGTCCCTACCGGAACAATGAGCAGTTCTTC. Encoded protein: CASSPYRNNEQFF.